This T cell receptor beta chain was captured by sequencing in a study of blood T cell repertoires in COVID-19. V was pared by 1 base and J by 3 bases, with 18 bases between. The CDR3 extends over 17 amino acids. Germline V gene lookup returns CDR1 LGHDT and CDR2 YNNKEL (reference sequence). As handled by the study authors: Amplification of reference gene primers provided the estimated nucleated cell counts. Produced via immunoSEQ multiplex PCR; TCRdb's table is partial and in-frame only. V, J and clone size were drawn from that table, and D and trimming were deduced from the DNA. Among 250,000 to 300,000 clones listed, 85% to 90% were seen once. Participants in the exposed group had met a COVID-19 case in the 2 weeks before joining the study.

This sequence was found in a woman in her forties or fifties who had been exposed to COVID-19. Source material: PBMCs or T cells enriched from blood (not recorded which). The chain uses TRBV3-1 (or the pseudogene TRBV3-2) and TRBJ1-1; D is perhaps TRBD1 (5 bases). DNA of the CDR3: TGTGCCAGCAGCCAAGGGGTGGGGCGAGGAAGGCACACTGAAGCTTTCTTT. Translating it yields CASSQGVGRGRHTEAFF.